The clone carrying this T cell receptor (beta chain) showed up many times. Antigen specificity is unknown. The sample belongs to a study of T cells in Graves' hyperthyroidism and ophthalmopathy. Across the study: Staff took peripheral blood when the initial diagnosis was made, before any treatment began.

The CDR3 has 15 amino acids. Per the germline V gene, CDR1 is SQVTM and CDR2 is ANQGSEA. V lost 2 bases, J lost 1 base, and 13 bases lay in between. Notes on the study in general: Appearing also in blood were most of the thyroid clonotypes expanded above 0.001. Ophthalmopathy stood apart from stable hyperthyroidism in a 13 V-J model.

Amplification of TCR beta CDR3 regions used RNA as the template. The study used the HTBI primer set for a first-round RT-PCR of the TCR CDR3. TCRdb used MiXCR to reprocess the multiplex PCR reads, holding one entry per CDR3 protein. The data show about 480,000 distinct CDR3 sequences, about 15% seen once. Patients with uncontrolled infections, other autoimmune diseases, pregnancy or lactation were excluded. The source of this sequence is a woman between 18 and 29 years old with Graves' hyperthyroidism. J is TRBJ2-3 and V is TRBV29-1; D assignment may be TRBD1 or TRBD2 (5 bases each). Sequenced: blood. As DNA, the CDR3 is TGCAGCGTTGAACCAGAGGGGCTTGGCACAGATACGCAGTATTTT. This translates into CSVEPEGLGTDTQYF.